This is a list of T cell receptor beta chains from one sample in a study of T cells after yellow fever vaccination. TCRdb itself ran the 5' RACE reads through MiXCR, one entry per CDR3 protein. The data contain 250,000 or so distinct CDR3 sequences, approximately 3.6% of them singletons. The sequences come from PBMCs, collected 15 days after the yellow fever booster vaccination. These receptors were collected from a man between 18 and 35 years old who received the YFV17D yellow fever vaccine. Both conserved end residues are part of each CDR3. A D gene is named only where the DNA matches it firmly. Sizes are listed as once, few or many counts, or a class when the clone is expanded.

CDR3 length | clone size | D gene | J gene | V gene | CDR3 protein | CDR3 DNA
14 | many | - | TRBJ2-1 | TRBV5-1 | CASSLHESSGQQFF | TGCGCCAGCAGCCTCCATGAATCGTCGGGACAGCAGTTCTTC
14 | many | - | TRBJ1-6 | TRBV20-1 | CSGVSSSYNSPLHF | TGCAGTGGGGTCTCGAGCTCCTATAATTCACCCCTCCACTTT
14 | many | - | TRBJ2-3 | TRBV29-1 | CSVALSVDGDTQYF | TGCAGCGTCGCCCTCTCTGTGGACGGAGATACGCAGTATTTT
14 | many | TRBD1 | TRBJ2-7 | TRBV20-1 | CSAFTGVNLYEQYF | TGCAGTGCTTTTACAGGGGTCAATCTATACGAGCAGTACTTC
16 | many | - | TRBJ2-3 | TRBV6-2/TRBV6-3 | CASTSRGLPSGDTQYF | TGTGCCAGCACATCGAGGGGACTGCCCTCCGGAGATACGCAGTATTTT
12 | many | - | TRBJ2-3 | TRBV29-1 | CSVGGVTDTQYF | TGCAGCGTTGGAGGGGTCACAGATACGCAGTATTTT
19 | many | - | TRBJ1-1 | TRBV12-3/TRBV12-4 | CASSFSGRPSVFMNTEAFF | TGTGCCAGCAGTTTCAGCGGCCGTCCTTCAGTATTCATGAACACTGAAGCTTTCTTT
16 | many | TRBD1 | TRBJ1-1 | TRBV20-1 | CSARVGQGRTNTEAFF | TGCAGTGCTAGAGTCGGACAGGGTCGGACTAACACTGAAGCTTTCTTT
13 | many | TRBD1 | TRBJ1-2 | TRBV20-1 | CSARDLGDRGYTF | TGCAGTGCTAGAGATCTTGGGGACAGAGGCTACACCTTC
16 | many | TRBD1 | TRBJ2-5 | TRBV15 | CATSLRPGQGAETQYF | TGTGCCACCAGCCTCCGGCCGGGACAGGGGGCGGAGACCCAGTACTTC